Listed below are T cell receptor beta chains from one sample, sequenced in a study of cytomegalovirus exposure and HLA in healthy donors. Sequenced by immunoSEQ multiplex PCR; TCRdb stores in-frame clones only, minus some. This specimen shows 100,000 to 150,000 clones; the ten leading clones hold 1.6%. Sequenced sample: PBMCs. Receptors originate from a woman aged 40 to 50 in good health and CMV-seropositive. Each CDR3 is given with its conserved first and last residue. Each record gives: CDR3 protein, V gene.

CASRQGYNTDTQYF | TRBV6-1
CASSPSAAGVTDTQYF | TRBV7-2
CASSIAGTATDTQYF | TRBV19
CASSPNGQVYEQYF | TRBV7-8
CASSPRRGTGETQYF | TRBV27
CASSLVPHKREHRGAVF | TRBV11-3
CASSLRDRKDDTQYF | TRBV7-3
CASSYLLADNEQFF | TRBV6-5
CASSLGGGAGTEAFF | TRBV5-1
CASSLGTGRNQPQHF | TRBV13
CASSPTTGVEAFF | TRBV18
CASSLLAGVADTQYF | TRBV14
CASSTPTGLGNYEQYF | TRBV19
CASSAPLATSTDTQYF | TRBV9
CASSPLAGFQETQYF | TRBV18
CASGEGATHQETQYF | TRBV12-5
CASSYSGGAGELFF | TRBV6-6
CASSPTTSVVDTQYF | TRBV28
CATFRPGTGADGYTF | TRBV6-5
CASSRQGPTGELFF | TRBV19
CASSLGQGRANEKLFF | TRBV27
CASSPRGGTEAFF | TRBV9
CASSEARAEQYF | TRBV2
CASSPPGTSGSRNTGELFF | TRBV27
CASSFTSGAAFILYEQYF | TRBV7-3
CASSQLDRDPSNQPQHF | TRBV23-1
CAWSAGPSYNEQFF | TRBV30
CAWRGTSGANVLTF | TRBV30
CATSRDREGKLFF | TRBV15
CASSFPRQGVGETQYF | TRBV28
CASTGRSYEQYF | TRBV23-1
CASSSTGRVEKLFF | TRBV5-5
CASSYRTSGETQYF | TRBV6-5
CASSSAPGAGKEKLFF | TRBV28
CASSLFLRSSYNEQFF | TRBV11-2
CASSRGSSTDTQYF | TRBV11-3
CAWRADTNEKLFF | TRBV30
CASSETTGTGQPQHF | TRBV6-1
CASSIRVLGTYSYEQYF | TRBV19
CASSEFRQGINTGELFF | TRBV25-1
CASSLGSAATYGYTF | TRBV11-2
CASSGGSGSSYNEQFF | TRBV5-4
CASSRSGTAYNEQFF | TRBV4-1
CASSDSLNSPLHF | TRBV6-4
CASSLAGRRRQPQHF | TRBV28
CASSSASLSSYEQYF | TRBV6-5
CASSMGPYEQYF | TRBV19
CASSSPDLTRTDTGELFF | TRBV5-4
CASSYADNEAFF | TRBV6-6
CSEQTQETQYF | TRBV20-1
CASSVGTGAYEQYF | TRBV6-1
CASSQVVRDTEAFF | TRBV4-3
CASSTTRQGHSYEQYF | TRBV5-1
CASSQEIRRGLFTEAFF | TRBV4-1
CASRQTGTGGNTEAFF | TRBV28
CASSLAGGSHEQYF | TRBV6-5
CASSQGLAGVIGELFF | TRBV5-4
CASSLESRAGEAFF | TRBV7-2